This T cell receptor (beta chain) stems from a study of shared clonotypes between healthy human individuals. Overall study findings and caveats: What naive subsets generally showed was a larger estimated richness than memory subsets showed.

Regarding this clone: The antigen is unknown.

In the original workflow: There were no quality scores in the junction-only immunoSEQ sequences, so filtering differed. Generated by immunoSEQ multiplex PCR, the TCRdb table keeps only in-frame clones and is missing some. V and J calls and clone size are as listed in that table; D and trimming were resolved from the DNA. The sample lists over 75,000 clones; approximately 63% were seen once. V shed 3 bases and J 6 bases; nucleotides not matched to a gene: 7. The CDR3 covers 15 residues. CDR1 is KGHSH and CDR2 is LQKENI in the germline V gene. Each sample came from a Caucasian adult donor living in Nashville, Tennessee.

The chain couples TRBV18 to TRBJ2-3; 9 nucleotides agree with TRBD1. The sequence came from a man younger than 40 in good health. Sequencing was carried out using memory CD8+ T cells sorted from blood. Noted subset: CD45RO+ cells pooled with CCR7-negative TemRA cells. CDR3 coding DNA: TGTGCCAGCTCACCGACAGGGGGGGCACTGGATACGCAGTATTTT. This encodes CASSPTGGALDTQYF.